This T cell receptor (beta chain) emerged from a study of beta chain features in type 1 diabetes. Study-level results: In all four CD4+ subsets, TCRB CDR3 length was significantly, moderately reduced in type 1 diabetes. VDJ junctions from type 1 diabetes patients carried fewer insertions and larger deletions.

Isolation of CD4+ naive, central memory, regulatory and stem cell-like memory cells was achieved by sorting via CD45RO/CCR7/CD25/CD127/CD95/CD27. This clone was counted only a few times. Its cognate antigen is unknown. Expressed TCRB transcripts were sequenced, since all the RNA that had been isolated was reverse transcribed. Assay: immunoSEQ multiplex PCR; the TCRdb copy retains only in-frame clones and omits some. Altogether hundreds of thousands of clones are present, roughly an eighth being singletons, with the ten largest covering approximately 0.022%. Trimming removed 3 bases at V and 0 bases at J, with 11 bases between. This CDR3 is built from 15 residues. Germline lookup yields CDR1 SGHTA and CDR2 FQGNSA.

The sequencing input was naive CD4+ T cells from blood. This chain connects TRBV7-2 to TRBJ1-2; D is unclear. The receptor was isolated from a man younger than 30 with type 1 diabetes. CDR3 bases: TGTGCCAGCAGCTTGGAGCGCCCTACTAACTATGGCTACACCTTC. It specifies CASSLERPTNYGYTF. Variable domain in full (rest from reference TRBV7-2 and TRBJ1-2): GAGVSQSPSNKVTEKGKDVELRCDPISGHTALYWYRQSLGQGLEFLIYFQGNSAPDKSGLPSDRFSAERTGGSVSTLTIQRTQQEDSAVYLCASSLERPTNYGYTFGSGTRLTVV.